This T cell receptor (beta chain) comes out of a study of T cell responses to AZD1222 COVID-19 vaccine. Findings of the study overall: Among AZD1222 vaccinees, only 5 to 7 were seropositive at baseline. Spike-wide vaccine-associated CD4 TCRs dominated at 160-218 and 743-854.

CDR1 and CDR2 (germline): SGHRS, YFSETQ. This CDR3 has 15 residues. V was pared by 0 bases and J by 3 bases, with 12 bases between. With regard to this clone: The target antigen is unknown.

Using immunoSEQ multiplex PCR, the repertoire was profiled, and TCRdb retains in-frame clones only, with some absent. The table lists under 150,000 clones, roughly 90% of them singletons, with approximately 1.6% in the top ten. Sequenced material: peripheral blood, taken on day 0 of AZD1222 vaccination. This TCR was recovered from an adult in good health. The chain couples TRBV5-1 to TRBJ2-5, with D uncertain. The CDR3 loop reads CASSLDPGWEETQYF. CDR3 DNA sequence: TGCGCCAGCAGCTTGGATCCGGGTTGGGAAGAGACCCAGTACTTC.